These 12 T cell receptor beta chains were all obtained from the same sample, sequenced in a study of CXCR3-negative and CXCR3-positive naive CD8 T cells. Whole-study results and caveats: Hydrophobicity was higher for TRB CDR3s found in CXCR3-positive naive cells than in CXCR3-negative naive cells.

In preparing the TRB cDNA libraries, 5' RACE with UMI labels was used. With the 5' RACE reads reprocessed, TCRdb shows one record per CDR3 protein and no DNA. Found here are approximately 88,000 distinct CDR3 sequences; the top ten clones hold around 0.51%. Their antigens remain unidentified. Sequenced sample: naive CXCR3+ CD8+ T cells from blood. The subset is: CD45RO-CCR7+CD27+CD95- naive CD8+ T cells expressing CXCR3 (TNR3+). The receptors originated from a human donor in good health. Some clones in this sample may be carry-over from other donors' samples.

This sequence joins TRBV5-1 and TRBJ2-1; TCRdb reports TRBD2, a call that lacks DNA to check it against. The CDR3 length is 16 residues. Per the germline V gene, CDR1 is SGHRS and CDR2 is YFSETQ. The CDR3 here is CASSSATRTSLNEQFF.

The chain combines TRBV12-3 or TRBV12-4 with TRBJ1-1; TCRdb's D gene call, TRBD1, goes unchecked for lack of DNA. The CDR3 is 15 residues long. The CDR3 reads CASSWTGGAYTEAFF.

CDR3 in amino acids: CASRLGLGSYNEQFF. The chain is built from TRBV6-5 and TRBJ2-1; checking the TCRdb D call of TRBD2 is not possible without DNA. This CDR3 is 15 amino acids long. CDR1 is MNHEY and CDR2 is SVGAGI in the germline V gene.

V gene TRBV28 combines with J gene TRBJ2-7; TCRdb's D call, TRBD2, is unchecked because there is no DNA. From germline, CDR1 is MDHEN and CDR2 SYDVKM. This CDR3 has 13 residues. This CDR3 is CASSKGQAYEQYF.

The chain couples TRBV6-6 to TRBJ2-5; TCRdb's D call of TRBD1 is untestable without DNA. This CDR3 comprises 16 residues. Germline CDR1 MNHNY, CDR2 SVGAGI (reference sequence). CDR3 amino acids: CASSSPGQGSRETQYF.

This chain joins TRBV5-1 and TRBJ2-5; TCRdb designates TRBD1, a call that cannot be tested without DNA. This CDR3 has 15 residues. Germline V lookup: CDR1 SGHRS, CDR2 YFSETQ. CDR3 protein: CASRPDRGDQETQYF.

The chain uses TRBV7-6 and TRBJ2-1; TCRdb designates TRBD1, a call that cannot be tested without DNA. The CDR3 runs 16 residues. The germline CDR1 and CDR2 sequences are SGHVS and FNYEAQ. CDR3 region: CASSPRTGGPVNEQFF.

The chain recombines TRBV12-3 or TRBV12-4 with TRBJ1-4; as DNA is missing, the TRBD1 call by TCRdb cannot be tested. This CDR3 is built from 17 residues. The CDR3 is CASSFWTGKAPNEKLFF.

This sequence joins TRBV7-9 and TRBJ2-1; the TRBD1 assignment by TCRdb is unverifiable without DNA. The CDR3 covers 14 residues. Germline CDR1 reads SEHNR; CDR2 reads FQNEAQ (reference sequence). The CDR3 protein is CASSLAGAYNEQFF.

The V gene is TRBV6-2 or TRBV6-3, the J gene TRBJ1-5. The germline V gene encodes CDR1 MNHEY and CDR2 SVGEGT. The CDR3 is made up of 12 amino acids. The CDR3 loop reads CASNLPPQPQHF.

The V gene is TRBV19, the J gene TRBJ2-3. The CDR3 runs 14 residues. CDR1 and CDR2 (germline): LNHDA, SQIVND (reference sequence). CDR3 in amino acids: CASSIGKGSDTQYF.

The V call is TRBV9, the J call TRBJ2-5; there is no DNA to check the TCRdb D call of TRBD2. The CDR3 totals 15 residues. Germline V CDR1 and CDR2: SGDLS, YYNGEE. CDR3: CASSEGLPFQETQYF.